This T cell receptor beta chain comes out of a study of tumor-infiltrating lymphocytes in localized non-small cell lung cancer (dated by TCRdb to the early 2020s). Concerning the study at large: The cohort covered several histologies, both smokers and never-smokers, and patients whose samples were collected after neoadjuvant chemotherapy. The same patients underwent several integrated assays, with TCR sequencing performed together with flow cytometry, multiplex immunofluorescence, RNA-seq, exome sequencing and proteomics. The paired tumor versus uninvolved lung comparison of immunoSEQ T-cell fraction included some 50 patients. The overall ICON cohort comprised 150 or so surgical patients with localized non-small cell lung cancer whose tumors were resected. Each patient provided resected tumor tissue plus uninvolved lung tissue from the same patient, with the uninvolved lung tissue described as non-adjacent to the tumor.

What the research found in general, with its limitations: Assay coverage differed among patients according to how much tissue was available, so only a subset of the cohort had TCR sequencing. Consistent with immunofluorescence CD3 counts, TCRbeta sequencing supported greater T cell infiltration in tumors than in uninvolved lung tissue. No difference in TCR-derived T-cell fraction was observed between the flow cytometry-defined immunotypes IM1 (good prognosis) and IM2 (poor prognosis). Different pieces of the same tissue were used for different assays, so technical variation could not be separated from intratumor heterogeneity. Recurrence-free survival showed no association with tumor T-cell fraction measured by TCR sequencing (p = 0.61).

V loses 4 bases, J loses 5 bases, and the germline ends lie 17 bases apart. The germline V gene gives CDR1 as SGHAT and CDR2 as FQNNGV. Including the terminal cysteine and phenylalanine, the CDR3 comprises 15 residues. The read is trimmed to its CDR3 DNA, 45 bases read in frame from base 1. TCR sequencing with the immunoSEQ assay provided the T-cell fraction in tumor and uninvolved lung tissue. Processing in the source paper ran as follows. To analyze survival, patients were divided into a high T-cell fraction group (upper tertile) and a low T-cell fraction group (lower two tertiles), and the two groups were compared using a log-rank test. A signed-rank test was used to test paired tumor versus uninvolved lung differences in T-cell fraction. The table comes from immuneACCESS by way of TCRdb, which keeps in-frame sequences with V and J called. Part of the clones is missing from these tables; in studies checked, under half for an unresolved V gene and the rest for unknown reasons. That table supplies the V and J calls and clone size; D and trimming were determined from the DNA. This sample lists about 23,000 clones; less than 70% were detected once. Roughly 14% of the sample is taken by the ten largest.

The table lists this clone with a few counts. This receptor's antigen is unknown. Base qualities are not provided; no much larger clone lies one nucleotide away. The first patient joined ICON in 2016, and enrollment wrapped up when the last patient was enrolled in the second half of 2018. In a subcohort of 76 patients, fresh tumor and matched uninvolved tissue were collected for in-depth immune analyses, with TCR sequencing among those analyses. DNA isolated from bulk tissue, without cell sorting, was used for TCR sequencing. In this chain, TRBV11-2 is recombined with TRBJ2-5; TRBD1 might be the D gene, on 6 matching bases. This clonotype originated in a human donor with non-small cell lung cancer. The sample comprised lung tumor tissue. The bases read TGTGCCAGCAGCTCCTCAGGGGCTATCGCGGAGACCCAGTACTTC. This encodes CASSSSGAIAETQYF.